A single sample is the source of the 18 T cell receptor beta chains below, sequenced in a study of cytomegalovirus exposure and HLA in healthy donors. The PCR made use of 60 Vbeta and 13 Jbeta primers. Sequencing used immunoSEQ multiplex PCR; TCRdb keeps in-frame clones, though not all of them. This repertoire shows 150,000 to 200,000 clones, approximately 79% found once; its top ten account for 7% to 7.5%. Sequences were obtained from PBMCs. The receptors were gathered from a man aged 35-49 years in good health and CMV-seropositive.

The gene calls are TRBV25-1 and TRBJ1-2; D is unresolved. Trimming removed 4 bases at V and 8 bases at J, with 11 bases between. Per the germline V gene, CDR1 is MGHDK and CDR2 is SYGVNS. The CDR3 covers 12 residues. CDR3: CASSAHRVGYTF. The CDR3 DNA reads as TGTGCCAGCAGTGCCCACCGGGTGGGCTACACCTTC.

CDR3 nucleotide sequence: TGTGCCAGCAGCTCACTACAGGGGGCCGGTGGCTACACCTTC. Protein sequence: CASSSLQGAGGYTF. This chain uses TRBV11-2 with TRBJ1-2; 9 nucleotides match TRBD1. With V trimmed by 4 bases and J by 7 bases, 7 bases remained unmatched. This CDR3 has 14 residues. Germline values: CDR1 SGHAT, CDR2 FQNNGV.

The chain links TRBV29-1 to TRBJ1-2; D unresolved. V dropped 4 bases and J dropped 4 bases, with 7 bases sitting between them. This CDR3 region has 11 residues. Germline lookup yields CDR1 SQVTM and CDR2 ANQGSEA. This CDR3 is CSVAASYGYTF. The CDR3 DNA reads as TGCAGCGTTGCTGCTAGCTATGGCTACACCTTC.

The CDR3 DNA sequence: TGTGCCACTACGGGACTAGCGGGCAATGAGCAGTTCTTC. Translation: CATTGLAGNEQFF. V gene TRBV27 combines with J gene TRBJ2-1; 12 positions agree with TRBD2. Germline trimming cut 10 bases from V and 6 bases from J; bases unmatched to any gene: 4. The CDR3 loop spans 13 amino acids. Germline loops: CDR1 MNHEY, CDR2 SMNVEV (reference sequence).

In its sample, this clone was seen a few times. This chain links TRBV18 with TRBJ1-2; D not certain. CDR3 size: 12 residues. V was cut by 2 bases and J by 6 bases, with 7 bases left in between. Germline CDR1 is KGHSH and CDR2 is LQKENI. The DNA of the CDR3 is TGTGCCAGCTCACCAACTGGAGATGGCTACACCTTC. This codes for CASSPTGDGYTF.

The chain has TRBV29-1 and TRBJ2-7; no clear D. Per germline, CDR1 SQVTM and CDR2 ANQGSEA. V lost 4 bases and J 3 bases, leaving 13 bases between the germline ends. This CDR3 spans 13 amino acids. The CDR3 loop reads CSVAPGGFYEQYF. In nucleotides, the CDR3 is TGCAGCGTTGCCCCGGGTGGGTTCTACGAGCAGTACTTC.

The chain joins TRBV6-5 to TRBJ1-4, with D hard to call. The CDR3 sequence is 14 residues long. The germline V gene has CDR1 MNHEY and CDR2 SVGAGI. Trimming left V 6 bases short and J 7 bases short, with 15 bases between. CDR3 sequence reads: CASSPESRGEKLFF. The CDR3, as DNA: TGTGCCAGCAGCCCAGAAAGTAGAGGTGAAAAACTGTTTTTT.

This clone was detected only a few times. The rearrangement uses TRBV7-3 and TRBJ2-7; 10 bases map to TRBD1. Trimming removed 5 bases from V and 5 bases from J; junction bases left unmatched: 9. The germline V gene has CDR1 SGHTA and CDR2 FQGTGA. The CDR3 contains 15 residues. CDR3 nucleotides: TGTGCCAGCAGCGACCCGGGACAGGGGAACGACGAGCAGTACTTC. Protein sequence: CASSDPGQGNDEQYF.

This chain joins TRBV7-6 and TRBJ2-7; 8 bases line up with TRBD2. The CDR3 has 17 amino acids. Germline lookup yields CDR1 SGHVS and CDR2 FNYEAQ. The V and J ends lost 1 base and 1 base, in that order; junction bases with no gene match: 9. For the CDR3, the DNA is TGTGCCAGCAGCTTAGTTCGGGAGGGGTCAAGGTCCTACGAGCAGTACTTC. Amino acid sequence: CASSLVREGSRSYEQYF.

This clone has just one count. The chain uses TRBV9 and TRBJ2-7; possibly TRBD1 for D (6 bases). V was clipped by 3 bases and J by 2 bases, with 15 bases between them. The CDR3 spans 15 residues. Germline lookup yields CDR1 SGDLS and CDR2 YYNGEE. The CDR3 protein is CASSAPGTSPYEQYF. The CDR3 coding sequence is TGTGCCAGCAGCGCCCCCGGGACATCCCCCTACGAGCAGTACTTC. Filled out from reference TRBV9 and TRBJ2-7, the complete variable domain reads DSGVTQTPKHLITATGQRVTLRCSPRSGDLSVYWYQQSLDQGLQFLIQYYNGEERAKGNILERFSAQQFPDLHSELNLSSLELGDSALYFCASSAPGTSPYEQYFGPGTRLTVT.

With respect to this clone: The junction does not match germline at one end; this may be a read error. This same CDR3 is encoded by further DNA sequences in the sample. The V and J genes are TRBV9 and TRBJ1-2, with a tentative D call TRBD1 (5 bases). Per germline, CDR1 SGDLS and CDR2 YYNGEE. The CDR3 consists of 17 residues. CDR3 loop: CASSVGEGTDINYGYTF. CDR3 coding DNA: TGTGCCAGTAGCGTAGGGGAGGGGACGGATATTAACTATGGCTACACCTTC. The full variable domain, in which reference TRBV9 and TRBJ1-2 provide the parts outside the CDR3, is DSGVTQTPKHLITATGQRVTLRCSPRSGDLSVYWYQQSLDQGLQFLIQYYNGEERAKGNILERFSAQQFPDLHSELNLSSLELGDSALYFCASSVGEGTDINYGYTFGSGTRLTVV.

The V call is TRBV7-2, the J call TRBJ2-7; 8 bases agree with TRBD2. After removal of 3 bases from V and 7 bases from J, the junction contained 2 bases not matched to a gene. The CDR3 contains 12 residues. CDR1 SGHTA and CDR2 FQGNSA come from the germline V gene. CDR3 coding DNA: TGTGCCAGCAGCTTGTTAGCGGGGGAGCAGTACTTC. Its protein is CASSLLAGEQYF.

The chain employs TRBV11-2 and TRBJ2-7; 10 bases are a match to TRBD2. Germline V CDR1 and CDR2: SGHAT, FQNNGV. CDR3 length: 16 amino acids. V lost 1 base, J lost 2 bases, and 5 bases stayed unmatched. DNA of the CDR3: TGTGCCAGCAGCTTAGGGAGAAGCGGGGGGGCCTACGAGCAGTACTTC. It specifies CASSLGRSGGAYEQYF.

This chain joins TRBV5-1 and TRBJ2-4; D is possibly TRBD1 (6 bases). Trimming stripped 3 bases from V and 0 bases from J, with 13 bases between. Germline loops: CDR1 SGHRS, CDR2 YFSETQ. The CDR3 covers 16 residues. The DNA for the CDR3 is TGCGCCAGCAGCTCGGCAGGGGATATAGCCAAAAACATTCAGTACTTC. It encodes CASSSAGDIAKNIQYF.

This clone was observed a handful of times. The chain couples TRBV27 to TRBJ1-2; no reliable D call. The CDR3 totals 10 residues. V lost 10 bases and J lost 8, with 11 bases in between. CDR1 is MNHEY, CDR2 SMNVEV, per germline (reference sequence). CDR3 in DNA: TGTGCCACCAGATTAGCGGGCTACACCTTC. This translates into CATRLAGYTF.

In nucleotides, the CDR3 is TGTGCCAGCAGCTTAGCAACGGGACCCCTCCACTTT. Its translation: CASSLATGPLHF. The chain joins TRBV7-2 to TRBJ1-6; D remains ambiguous. Trimming stripped 0 bases from V and 12 bases from J, with 6 bases between. Germline V gene data show CDR1 as SGHTA and CDR2 as FQGNSA. This CDR3 region has 12 residues. The full variable domain, in which reference TRBV7-2 and TRBJ1-6 provide the parts outside the CDR3, is GAGVSQSPSNKVTEKGKDVELRCDPISGHTALYWYRQSLGQGLEFLIYFQGNSAPDKSGLPSDRFSAERTGGSVSTLTIQRTQQEDSAVYLCASSLATGPLHFGNGTRLTVT.

This clone appeared a single time. The rearrangement links TRBV4-1 to TRBJ2-1, with TRBD1 matching over 9 bases. J was trimmed by 15 bases and V by 4 bases; bases with no gene match: 13. The germline CDR1 and CDR2 sequences are MGHRA and YSYEKL. The CDR3 has 14 amino acids. CDR3 nucleotides: TGCGCCAGCAGCCGAGAGAATGAGGGGACAGGGCCGTTCTTC. Amino acid sequence: CASSRENEGTGPFF.

The chain employs TRBV4-1 and TRBJ1-4; a possible D gene is TRBD1 (6 bases). The CDR3 consists of 16 residues. Trimming stripped 4 bases from V and 10 bases from J, with 22 bases between. Germline V gene sequence: CDR1 MGHRA, CDR2 YSYEKL. CDR3 sequence reads: CASSPSWGGALGKLFF. DNA for the CDR3: TGCGCCAGCAGCCCCTCCTGGGGGGGGGCGCTAGGAAAACTGTTTTTT.